Listed below are T cell receptor beta chains from one sample, sequenced in a study of blood T cell repertoires in COVID-19. This table comes from immunoSEQ multiplex PCR, and its TCRdb copy is limited to in-frame clones, with some not included. The sample contains 450,000 to 500,000 clones, 75% to 90% of which appear only once. Material: peripheral blood. Source of these receptors: a human donor in a cohort sampled during active COVID-19. CDR3s include the opening cysteine and the closing phenylalanine or tryptophan. Each record gives: V gene, CDR3 length, J gene, clone size, D gene, CDR3 DNA, CDR3 protein. D genes are given only for firm matches. Not every row has a clone size; where given, it reads once, few, many or a size class.

v_gene: TRBV4-3
len: 15
j_gene: TRBJ1-6
abundance: -
d_gene: -
CDR3nt: TGCGCCAGCAGCCAAGATCCAGGGTATAATTCACCCCTCCACTTT
CDR3aa: CASSQDPGYNSPLHF

v_gene: TRBV19
len: 13
j_gene: TRBJ1-6
abundance: many
d_gene: -
CDR3nt: TGTGCCAGTAGTCCGACTAGGGATTCACCCCTCCACTTT
CDR3aa: CASSPTRDSPLHF

v_gene: TRBV9
len: 16
j_gene: TRBJ1-2
abundance: -
d_gene: TRBD1
CDR3nt: TGTGCCAGCAGCGTAGACCCCGGACAGGGAACGAATCCCTACACCTTC
CDR3aa: CASSVDPGQGTNPYTF

v_gene: TRBV5-1
len: 18
j_gene: TRBJ1-3
abundance: -
d_gene: TRBD1
CDR3nt: TGCGCCAGCAGCTTGACAGGGGCCACCTTCAACTCTGGAAACACCATATATTTT
CDR3aa: CASSLTGATFNSGNTIYF

v_gene: TRBV6-6
len: 14
j_gene: TRBJ2-7
abundance: once
d_gene: TRBD1
CDR3nt: TGTGCCAGCAGTGCCCGGGACAGATTCTACGAGCAGTACTTC
CDR3aa: CASSARDRFYEQYF

v_gene: TRBV2
len: 16
j_gene: TRBJ2-3
abundance: few
d_gene: TRBD2
CDR3nt: TGTGCCAGCAGTGATGTACTAGCGGCTAGCACAGATACGCAGTATTTT
CDR3aa: CASSDVLAASTDTQYF

v_gene: TRBV6-2/TRBV6-3
len: 12
j_gene: TRBJ1-2
abundance: -
d_gene: -
CDR3nt: TGTGCCAGCAGCCCCACAGTATATGGCTACACCTTC
CDR3aa: CASSPTVYGYTF

v_gene: TRBV28
len: 16
j_gene: TRBJ1-5
abundance: -
d_gene: TRBD1
CDR3nt: TGTGCCAGCAGGTACAGGGGGATTAATAGCAATCAGCCCCAGCATTTT
CDR3aa: CASRYRGINSNQPQHF

v_gene: TRBV7-3
len: 16
j_gene: TRBJ2-1
abundance: -
d_gene: TRBD2
CDR3nt: TGTGCCAGCAGCCCGCGACGGCTAGCGGGGACCAATGAGCAGTTCTTC
CDR3aa: CASSPRRLAGTNEQFF

v_gene: TRBV5-6
len: 14
j_gene: TRBJ2-3
abundance: -
d_gene: -
CDR3nt: TGTGCCAGCAGCCTCAAATCCGGGTCAGATACGCAGTATTTT
CDR3aa: CASSLKSGSDTQYF

v_gene: TRBV12-5
len: 12
j_gene: TRBJ1-5
abundance: -
d_gene: -
CDR3nt: TGTGCTAGTGGGTTTACCGGTCAGCCCCAGCATTTT
CDR3aa: CASGFTGQPQHF

v_gene: TRBV24-1
len: 14
j_gene: TRBJ1-5
abundance: few
d_gene: -
CDR3nt: TGTGCCACCAGTGGGGCAGGGAACAATCAGCCCCAGCATTTT
CDR3aa: CATSGAGNNQPQHF

v_gene: TRBV11-3
len: 16
j_gene: TRBJ2-3
abundance: once
d_gene: TRBD2
CDR3nt: TGTGCCAGCAGCCAAGGGACTAGCGGACGCACAGATACGCAGTATTTT
CDR3aa: CASSQGTSGRTDTQYF

v_gene: TRBV30
len: 15
j_gene: TRBJ2-1
abundance: -
d_gene: TRBD2
CDR3nt: TGTGCCTGGAGTGTAAGGGCGGGAGGTGAGAGTGAGCAGTTCTTC
CDR3aa: CAWSVRAGGESEQFF

v_gene: TRBV6-1
len: 13
j_gene: TRBJ1-1
abundance: -
d_gene: -
CDR3nt: TGTGCCAGCAACCCGAACAGGGAAACTGAAGCTTTCTTT
CDR3aa: CASNPNRETEAFF

v_gene: TRBV23-1
len: 18
j_gene: TRBJ1-4
abundance: -
d_gene: TRBD1
CDR3nt: TGCGCCAGCAGTCACTCGTCCCGGGACAGGGGTTCGCGTGAAAAACTGTTTTTT
CDR3aa: CASSHSSRDRGSREKLFF

v_gene: TRBV24-1
len: 16
j_gene: TRBJ2-1
abundance: -
d_gene: TRBD2
CDR3nt: TGTGCCACCAGTGACGGGGGACTAGCGGGAGGGAATGAGCAGTTCTTC
CDR3aa: CATSDGGLAGGNEQFF

v_gene: TRBV19
len: 13
j_gene: TRBJ1-1
abundance: -
d_gene: -
CDR3nt: TGTGCCAGTACCCACTCTGGGAGCACTGAAGCTTTCTTT
CDR3aa: CASTHSGSTEAFF

v_gene: TRBV4-3
len: 16
j_gene: TRBJ2-7
abundance: few
d_gene: TRBD1
CDR3nt: TGCGCCAGCAGCCAAGTCCCCGCAGGGGGTGACGGGGAGCAGTACTTC
CDR3aa: CASSQVPAGGDGEQYF

v_gene: TRBV27
len: 14
j_gene: TRBJ2-7
abundance: -
d_gene: TRBD1
CDR3nt: TGTGCCAGCAGTTTTATGCAGGGGGCTGACGAGCAGTACTTC
CDR3aa: CASSFMQGADEQYF

v_gene: TRBV6-5
len: 15
j_gene: TRBJ2-7
abundance: -
d_gene: -
CDR3nt: TGTGCCAGCAGTTACCAACCTATTAACTCCTACGAGCAGTACTTC
CDR3aa: CASSYQPINSYEQYF

v_gene: TRBV19
len: 13
j_gene: TRBJ1-2
abundance: -
d_gene: TRBD1
CDR3nt: TGTGCCAGTGGATCGCGGGACAGCTATGGCTACACCTTC
CDR3aa: CASGSRDSYGYTF

v_gene: TRBV6-2/TRBV6-3
len: 12
j_gene: TRBJ1-2
abundance: -
d_gene: -
CDR3nt: TGTGCCAGCAGCCGAGACAGCTATGGCTACACCTTC
CDR3aa: CASSRDSYGYTF

v_gene: TRBV14
len: 19
j_gene: TRBJ2-5
abundance: -
d_gene: TRBD2
CDR3nt: TGTGCCAGCAGCCAAAAAACGGGAACCTCAGCGGGAGGGCGAGAGACCCAGTACTTC
CDR3aa: CASSQKTGTSAGGRETQYF

v_gene: TRBV5-1
len: 13
j_gene: TRBJ1-2
abundance: once
d_gene: -
CDR3nt: TGCGCCAGCAGCCCCGGGAGACTCTATGGCTACACCTTC
CDR3aa: CASSPGRLYGYTF

v_gene: TRBV28
len: 13
j_gene: TRBJ2-5
abundance: -
d_gene: -
CDR3nt: TGTGCCAGCAGTGATGACAGCTTAGAGACCCAGTACTTC
CDR3aa: CASSDDSLETQYF

v_gene: TRBV13
len: 14
j_gene: TRBJ2-7
abundance: -
d_gene: -
CDR3nt: TGTGCCAGCAGCCTTCGGCGGGACTCCTACGAGCAGTACTTC
CDR3aa: CASSLRRDSYEQYF

v_gene: TRBV6-5
len: 14
j_gene: TRBJ2-1
abundance: few
d_gene: TRBD2
CDR3nt: TGTGCCAGCGGGACTAGCGGACCGCACAATGAGCAGTTCTTC
CDR3aa: CASGTSGPHNEQFF

v_gene: TRBV28
len: 17
j_gene: TRBJ1-6
abundance: few
d_gene: -
CDR3nt: TGTGCCAGCAGTACCCGGATCGGGGTTTCGTATAATTCACCCCTCCACTTT
CDR3aa: CASSTRIGVSYNSPLHF

v_gene: TRBV5-5
len: 16
j_gene: TRBJ1-2
abundance: -
d_gene: TRBD1
CDR3nt: TGTGCCAGCAGCTTGGCCTGGACAGGATATAACTATGGCTACACCTTC
CDR3aa: CASSLAWTGYNYGYTF

v_gene: TRBV14
len: 15
j_gene: TRBJ1-2
abundance: -
d_gene: -
CDR3nt: TGTGCCAGCAGCCGATGGGGGGGAACTAACTATGGCTACACCTTC
CDR3aa: CASSRWGGTNYGYTF

v_gene: TRBV27
len: 15
j_gene: TRBJ2-7
abundance: -
d_gene: TRBD1
CDR3nt: TGTGCCAGCAGGCCTACCGGGACAGGGGGCTACGAGCAGTACTTC
CDR3aa: CASRPTGTGGYEQYF

v_gene: TRBV4-2
len: 17
j_gene: TRBJ1-2
abundance: -
d_gene: TRBD1
CDR3nt: TGTGCCAGCAGCCAAACGTTCACTACAGGGGGCACCTATGGCTACACCTTC
CDR3aa: CASSQTFTTGGTYGYTF

v_gene: TRBV12-5
len: 19
j_gene: TRBJ2-1
abundance: -
d_gene: TRBD2
CDR3nt: TGTGCTAGTGGTTTGGTAGGAGCCCGACTAGCGGGAAGAGTGGGTGAGCAGTTCTTC
CDR3aa: CASGLVGARLAGRVGEQFF

v_gene: TRBV5-4
len: 15
j_gene: TRBJ2-7
abundance: -
d_gene: TRBD2
CDR3nt: TGTGCCAGCACGGGACTAGCGGGAGGGCCAACTGAGCAGTACTTC
CDR3aa: CASTGLAGGPTEQYF

v_gene: TRBV5-1
len: 16
j_gene: TRBJ2-1
abundance: -
d_gene: -
CDR3nt: TGCGCCAGCAGCTTGGCCGGCGGGTTTCCTGACAATGAGCAGTTCTTC
CDR3aa: CASSLAGGFPDNEQFF

v_gene: TRBV28
len: 18
j_gene: TRBJ1-5
abundance: -
d_gene: TRBD1
CDR3nt: TGTGCCAGCAGGGCCCTCCCCAGGGGGCGAAAGGAGAATCAGCCCCAGCATTTT
CDR3aa: CASRALPRGRKENQPQHF

v_gene: TRBV30
len: 14
j_gene: TRBJ1-1
abundance: -
d_gene: TRBD1
CDR3nt: TGTGCCTGGAAGGGACAGGGGATGGCCACTGAAGCTTTCTTT
CDR3aa: CAWKGQGMATEAFF

v_gene: TRBV28
len: 15
j_gene: TRBJ2-6
abundance: -
d_gene: TRBD2
CDR3nt: TGTGCCAGCAGTCGTGGGGGGGCTGGGGCCAACGTCCTGACTTTC
CDR3aa: CASSRGGAGANVLTF

v_gene: TRBV9
len: 14
j_gene: TRBJ1-1
abundance: -
d_gene: TRBD1
CDR3nt: TGTGCCAGCAGCGGACAGGGGGCGGGTACTGAAGCTTTCTTT
CDR3aa: CASSGQGAGTEAFF

v_gene: TRBV2
len: 16
j_gene: TRBJ1-6
abundance: -
d_gene: TRBD1
CDR3nt: TGTGCCAGCAGTGAAGCCCGGGACAGTCCTAATTCACCCCTCCACTTT
CDR3aa: CASSEARDSPNSPLHF

v_gene: TRBV30
len: 14
j_gene: TRBJ1-2
abundance: -
d_gene: TRBD1
CDR3nt: TGTGCCTGGAGTACAGGGGCAACTTCCTATGGCTACACCTTC
CDR3aa: CAWSTGATSYGYTF

v_gene: TRBV4-1
len: 15
j_gene: TRBJ1-6
abundance: -
d_gene: -
CDR3nt: TGCGCCAGCAGCCTCGAGGGGCAGGGAGGTTCACCCCTCCACTTT
CDR3aa: CASSLEGQGGSPLHF

v_gene: TRBV28
len: 14
j_gene: TRBJ1-5
abundance: -
d_gene: TRBD1
CDR3nt: TGTGCCAGCAGTGCTTACAGGGGGTTTCAGCCCCAGCATTTT
CDR3aa: CASSAYRGFQPQHF

v_gene: TRBV18
len: 14
j_gene: TRBJ1-2
abundance: -
d_gene: -
CDR3nt: TGTGCCAGCTCACCGGACAGTTTTTCCTATGGCTACACCTTC
CDR3aa: CASSPDSFSYGYTF

v_gene: TRBV3-1/TRBV3-2
len: 15
j_gene: TRBJ1-1
abundance: -
d_gene: -
CDR3nt: TGTGCCAGCAGCCAAGACCATTCCGGGGGCACTGAAGCTTTCTTT
CDR3aa: CASSQDHSGGTEAFF

v_gene: TRBV6-5
len: 14
j_gene: TRBJ2-3
abundance: -
d_gene: TRBD2
CDR3nt: TGTGCCAGCAACCTACTAGCGGGAAGGGATACGCAGTATTTT
CDR3aa: CASNLLAGRDTQYF